This T cell receptor (beta chain) is from a study of beta chain features in type 1 diabetes. On the study more broadly: Cell yields, gender and age were comparable in patients and healthy donors.

V shed 0 bases and J 4 bases; nucleotides not matched to a gene: 6. The V gene's germline CDR1 is GTSNPN and CDR2 SVGIG (reference sequence). This CDR3 contains 16 residues. Expressed TCRB transcripts got sequenced, as all isolated RNA was reverse transcribed. The table came from immunoSEQ multiplex PCR; TCRdb's copy has only in-frame clones and leaves some out. The repertoire includes around 260,000 clones, about a fifth of them detected once, and approximately 0.029% sits in the top ten. CD45RO/CCR7/CD25/CD127/CD95/CD27 separated CD4+ naive, central memory, regulatory and stem cell-like memory cells by sorting. This clone was counted a few times. Its antigen is not identified. Study-level points and caveats: The study found fewer insertions and more deletions at VDJ junctions in type 1 diabetes patients. Type 1 diabetes patients had TCRB CDR3s that were shorter (moderately but significantly so) in all four CD4+ subsets. Whatever favoring of shorter templates PCR might show would apply equally to patients and controls.

The clonotype comes from a woman aged 40 to 55 with type 1 diabetes. The chain couples TRBV30 to TRBJ2-2, with 9 positions matching TRBD2. The specimen was naive CD4+ T cells from blood. DNA of the CDR3: TGTGCCTGGAGTGTACGAGCGGGAGGAATCACCGGGGAGCTGTTTTTT. It is translated as CAWSVRAGGITGELFF.